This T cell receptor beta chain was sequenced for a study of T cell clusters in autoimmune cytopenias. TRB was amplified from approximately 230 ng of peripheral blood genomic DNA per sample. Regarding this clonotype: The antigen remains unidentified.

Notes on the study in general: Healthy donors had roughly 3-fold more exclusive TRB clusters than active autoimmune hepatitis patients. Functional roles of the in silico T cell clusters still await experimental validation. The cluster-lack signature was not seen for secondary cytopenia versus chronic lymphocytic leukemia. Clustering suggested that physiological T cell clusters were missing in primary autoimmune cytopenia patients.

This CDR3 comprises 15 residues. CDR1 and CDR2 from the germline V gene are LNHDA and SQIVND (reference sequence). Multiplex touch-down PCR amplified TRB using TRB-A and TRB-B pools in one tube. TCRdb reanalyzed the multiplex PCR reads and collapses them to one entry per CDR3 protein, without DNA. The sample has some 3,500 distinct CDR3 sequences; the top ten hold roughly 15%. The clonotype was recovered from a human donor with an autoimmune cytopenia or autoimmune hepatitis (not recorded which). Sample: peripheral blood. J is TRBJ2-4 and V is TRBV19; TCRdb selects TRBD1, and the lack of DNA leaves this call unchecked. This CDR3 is CASSPPARGSDIQYF.